This TCR beta chain derives from a study of control samples from healthy donors and cancer patients. Data came from immunoSEQ multiplex PCR; TCRdb stores just in-frame clones and leaves some out. This table holds 350,000 to 450,000 clones, around 90% found once. The CDR3 extends over 14 amino acids. With V trimmed by 0 bases and J by 3 bases, 0 bases remained unmatched. Germline values: CDR1 ENHRY, CDR2 SYGVKD. The sequenced sample consisted of PBMCs. The TCR comes from a man aged 40-49 years with head and neck cancer. The rearrangement joins TRBV10-3 to TRBJ1-2; 8 bases agree with TRBD1. In nucleotides, the CDR3 is TGTGCCATCAGTGAGTCGACAGGGGACTATGGCTACACCTTC. Translating it yields CAISESTGDYGYTF.